This TCR beta chain was found in a study of monozygotic twins with inflammatory bowel disease. TCRdb reprocessed the 5' RACE reads, with one entry per CDR3 protein and no DNA. This listing includes about 210,000 distinct CDR3 sequences. The CDR3 length is 14 residues. Germline V CDR1 and CDR2: SGHTA, FQGNSA. The rearrangement joins TRBV7-2 to TRBJ2-1; the D call of TRBD2 rests on TCRdb alone, since no DNA is present to check it. The clonotype originates from a human donor with ulcerative colitis or Crohn's disease, or a healthy co-twin of an affected twin (not recorded which). Sequencing was done on a sample of blood. The CDR3 loop is CASSPHGGYNEQFF. The whole variable domain, remainder taken from reference TRBV7-2 and TRBJ2-1, is GAGVSQSPSNKVTEKGKDVELRCDPISGHTALYWYRQSLGQGLEFLIYFQGNSAPDKSGLPSDRFSAERTGGSVSTLTIQRTQQEDSAVYLCASSPHGGYNEQFFGPGTRLTVL.